Presented here are 23 T cell receptor beta chains from one specimen sequenced in a study of CD8+ T cells in alopecia areata. Treatment noted: oral pan-JAK inhibitor, 5-10 mg twice daily. RNA, once extracted, was reverse transcribed into cDNA for use as the sequencing template. This table comes from immunoSEQ multiplex PCR, and its TCRdb copy is limited to in-frame clones, with some not included. This sample yields around 290,000 clones, of which more than 45% are seen a single time; about 1.8% belongs to the top ten. The source was CD4+ T cells sorted from blood, collected at week 24, from a patient treated with tofacitinib. All receptors come from a human donor with alopecia areata.

This clone was found a few times. The V gene is TRBV9, the J gene TRBJ1-1; no clear D. Per germline, CDR1 SGDLS and CDR2 YYNGEE. V dropped 3 bases and J dropped 3 bases, with 3 bases sitting between them. The CDR3 consists of 11 residues. In nucleotides, the CDR3 is TGTGCCAGCAGCGGCGACACTGAAGCTTTCTTT. Its protein is CASSGDTEAFF.

This chain uses TRBV30 with TRBJ2-7; possibly TRBD1 or TRBD2 for D (5 bases each). There are 17 residues in the CDR3. Germline lookup yields CDR1 GTSNPN and CDR2 SVGIG (reference sequence). V lost 0 bases to trimming and J lost 0 bases, with 18 bases between them. The CDR3 spells CAWSVQVGVRGSYEQYF. For the CDR3, the DNA is TGTGCCTGGAGTGTACAGGTCGGGGTTCGGGGCTCCTACGAGCAGTACTTC.

This clone was found once. The genes are TRBV5-1 and TRBJ1-5; D is uncertain. This CDR3 is 13 amino acids long. CDR1 is SGHRS, CDR2 YFSETQ, per germline. Trimming removed 7 bases at V and 9 bases at J, with 17 bases between. The CDR3: CASSAGPPGPQHF. CDR3 DNA: TGCGCCAGCTCCGCCGGCCCTCCCGGGCCCCAGCATTTT.

The chain is built from TRBV30 and TRBJ1-1; 8 bases line up with TRBD1. This CDR3 has 15 amino acids. In germline, CDR1 is GTSNPN, CDR2 SVGIG (reference sequence). Unmatched junction bases numbered 7, after V lost 0 bases and J lost 4 bases. This CDR3 is CAWSVQGVRSTEAFF. The CDR3 nucleotides are TGTGCCTGGAGTGTACAGGGGGTTAGGAGCACTGAAGCTTTCTTT.

This clone has only one observation. V gene TRBV5-1 combines with J gene TRBJ1-2, with a possible D match to TRBD1 (5 bases). Looked up from germline, CDR1 is SGHRS and CDR2 is YFSETQ. There are 13 residues in the CDR3. Trimming pared 4 bases from V and 8 bases from J, leaving 15 bases between. The CDR3 DNA reads TGCGCCAGCAGCATTGGAACCGGGGGAGGCTACACCTTC. This codes for CASSIGTGGGYTF.

The chain joins TRBV5-1 to TRBJ2-7, with TRBD1 matching over 8 bases. Trimming removed 4 bases from V and 3 bases from J; junction bases left unmatched: 6. This CDR3 spans 14 amino acids. Germline V gene lookup returns CDR1 SGHRS and CDR2 YFSETQ. This chain's CDR3 is CASSHGQGFYEQYF. The CDR3 nucleotides read TGCGCCAGCAGCCACGGACAGGGTTTCTACGAGCAGTACTTC. Together with reference TRBV5-1 and TRBJ2-7, the CDR3 gives the full variable domain: KAGVTQTPRYLIKTRGQQVTLSCSPISGHRSVSWYQQTPGQGLQFLFEYFSETQRNKGNFPGRFSGRQFSNSRSEMNVSTLELGDSALYLCASSHGQGFYEQYFGPGTRLTVT.

The chain joins TRBV9 to TRBJ2-5; 9 bases are a match to TRBD2. CDR3 size: 16 residues. Germline V lookup: CDR1 SGDLS, CDR2 YYNGEE. The J segment lost 0 bases and the V segment lost 0 bases, leaving 3 bases of the junction unmatched. CDR3 in amino acids: CASSVGVAGDQETQYF. CDR3 DNA: TGTGCCAGCAGCGTAGGGGTAGCGGGGGACCAAGAGACCCAGTACTTC.

This clone came up many times. The rearrangement links TRBV13 to TRBJ2-1; no clear D. The V and J ends lost 1 base and 8 bases respectively, with 6 bases between them. Germline loops: CDR1 PRHDT, CDR2 FYEKMQ (reference sequence). The CDR3 sequence is 12 residues long. CDR3 sequence reads: CASSLASDEQFF. CDR3 nucleotide sequence: TGTGCCAGCAGCTTAGCTAGTGATGAGCAGTTCTTC.

The rearrangement joins TRBV5-4 to TRBJ2-1, with TRBD2 as a possible D gene (6 bases). Trimming took 2 bases from V and 8 from J, leaving 14 bases between them. Germline CDR1 SGHNT, CDR2 YYREEE (reference sequence). This CDR3 region has 14 residues. The CDR3 DNA reads as TGTGCCAGCAGCTTAGGATCGGGGGTGGATGAGCAGTTCTTC. It encodes CASSLGSGVDEQFF. Drawing the rest from reference TRBV5-4 and TRBJ2-1, the complete variable domain is ETGVTQSPTHLIKTRGQQVTLRCSSQSGHNTVSWYQQALGQGPQFIFQYYREEENGRGNFPPRFSGLQFPNYSSELNVNALELDDSALYLCASSLGSGVDEQFFGPGTRLTVL.

The chain uses TRBV18 and TRBJ2-7; D remains ambiguous. V lost 4 bases and J lost 6, with 10 bases in between. CDR3 length: 12 amino acids. Germline V gene data show CDR1 as KGHSH and CDR2 as LQKENI. CDR3 sequence (DNA): TGTGCCAGCTCACTTGACCGCGGCGAGCAGTACTTC. Protein: CASSLDRGEQYF.

Comments on this clone: This sample includes further DNA sequences coding for the same CDR3. This chain connects TRBV29-1 to TRBJ1-3; D is possibly TRBD1 (5 bases). This CDR3 region has 11 residues. Germline CDR1 and CDR2: SQVTM and ANQGSEA. With 4 bases removed from V and 4 bases from J, the gap between germline ends came to 5 bases. The CDR3 here is CSVGGGNTIYF. The CDR3 region has the DNA TGCAGCGTTGGGGGGGGAAACACCATATATTTT.

The V call is TRBV30, the J call TRBJ2-1, with D unclear. Trimming took 6 bases from V and 4 from J, leaving 4 bases between them. CDR1 and CDR2 (germline): GTSNPN, SVGIG (reference sequence). The CDR3 runs to 10 residues. DNA of the CDR3: TGTGCCTGCGGATACAATGAGCAGTTCTTC. It translates to CACGYNEQFF. The complete variable domain, with remaining parts taken from reference TRBV30 and TRBJ2-1, reads SQTIHQWPATLVQPVGSPLSLECTVEGTSNPNLYWYRQAAGRGLQLLFYSVGIGQISSEVPQNLSASRPQDRQFILSSKKLLLSDSGFYLCACGYNEQFFGPGTRLTVL.

The rearrangement joins TRBV5-6 to TRBJ2-5, with D possibly being TRBD1 or TRBD2 (5 bases each). The ends were cut back, 2 bases at V and 3 bases at J, with 11 bases in the middle. The germline gives CDR1 SGHDT, CDR2 YYEEEE. The CDR3 is made up of 14 amino acids. In DNA, the CDR3 is TGTGCCAGCAGCTTTTACGGGGCCGAAGAGACCCAGTACTTC. It specifies CASSFYGAEETQYF.

In this sample, this clone turned up once. CDR3 nucleotide sequence: TGTGCCAGCAGCCCCGCGGGGGGGCCCTACGAGCAGTACTTC. Translating gives CASSPAGGPYEQYF. The chain has TRBV27 and TRBJ2-7, with TRBD2 matching 9 bases. With V trimmed by 6 bases and J by 2 bases, 5 bases remained unmatched. Germline V gene lookup returns CDR1 MNHEY and CDR2 SMNVEV (reference sequence). The CDR3 consists of 14 residues.

This clone was seen a handful of times. The rearrangement joins TRBV2 to TRBJ2-7; the match to TRBD1 covers 7 bases. With V trimmed by 8 bases and J by 6 bases, 13 bases remained unmatched. The CDR3 length is 14 residues. Germline CDR1 reads SNHLY; CDR2 reads FYNNEI. The CDR3 region has the DNA TGTGCCAGCGAGAAGGGGGCACCTTACGTCGAGCAGTACTTC. It codes for CASEKGAPYVEQYF.

The chain carries TRBV27 and TRBJ1-2; D call uncertain. CDR3 length: 14 residues. The V end was cut by 0 bases, the J end by 7 bases, with 12 bases between. Per germline, CDR1 MNHEY and CDR2 SMNVEV (reference sequence). CDR3 in DNA: TGTGCCAGCAGTTTATCCCGAGACTTTGGTGGCTACACCTTC. The encoded protein is CASSLSRDFGGYTF.

This rearrangement joins TRBV7-2 to TRBJ2-1; no clear D. The CDR3 consists of 14 residues. Germline values: CDR1 SGHTA, CDR2 FQGNSA. V gave up 5 bases and J gave up 4 bases, with 12 bases separating them. For the CDR3, the DNA is TGTGCCAGCAGCGTCAGCGCCCCGTACAATGAGCAGTTCTTC. Its translation: CASSVSAPYNEQFF. Variable domain in full (rest from reference TRBV7-2 and TRBJ2-1): GAGVSQSPSNKVTEKGKDVELRCDPISGHTALYWYRQSLGQGLEFLIYFQGNSAPDKSGLPSDRFSAERTGGSVSTLTIQRTQQEDSAVYLCASSVSAPYNEQFFGPGTRLTVL.

Only a few counts were recorded for this clone. The V gene is TRBV11-2, the J gene TRBJ1-1, with 10 bases matching TRBD1. CDR1 is SGHAT, CDR2 FQNNGV, per germline. The J segment lost 7 bases and the V segment lost 4 bases, leaving 9 bases of the junction unmatched. The CDR3 has 15 residues. In DNA, the CDR3 is TGTGCCAGCAGCTGGGGACAGGGGAACTTCGGTGAAGCTTTCTTT. Amino acids: CASSWGQGNFGEAFF.

J is TRBJ1-1 and V is TRBV4-1; perhaps TRBD1 as D (5 bases). CDR1 is MGHRA, CDR2 YSYEKL, per germline. This CDR3 has 18 amino acids. The germline V and J ends were trimmed by 0 bases and 2 bases, with 19 bases remaining between them. The chain's CDR3 is CASSQDSSRVALNTEAFF. Written as DNA, the CDR3 is TGCGCCAGCAGCCAAGATTCGTCCAGGGTGGCGTTAAACACTGAAGCTTTCTTT.

The J gene is TRBJ2-3, the V gene TRBV5-1; 7 nucleotides line up with TRBD2. The ends lost 4 bases at V and 2 bases at J; junction bases unmatched: 10. The CDR3 length is 16 residues. The germline V gene has CDR1 SGHRS and CDR2 YFSETQ. CDR3 in amino acids: CASSPLPAGPTDTQYF. CDR3 nucleotides: TGCGCCAGCAGCCCGCTCCCAGCGGGGCCCACAGATACGCAGTATTTT.

This clone was seen only once. The chain has TRBV15 and TRBJ1-5, with D perhaps matching TRBD1 (5 bases). This CDR3 comprises 14 residues. CDR1 is LNHNV, CDR2 YYDKDF, per germline (reference sequence). Trimming took off 5 bases at V and 1 base at J, with 9 bases between the two ends. DNA of the CDR3: TGTGCCACCAGCCGGGACGTCAGCAATCAGCCCCAGCATTTT. Amino acid sequence: CATSRDVSNQPQHF.

The V call is TRBV10-3, the J call TRBJ2-3; D ambiguous. This CDR3 contains 14 residues. Per germline, CDR1 ENHRY and CDR2 SYGVKD. Trimming left V 7 bases short and J 4 bases short, with 15 bases between. The CDR3 nucleotides read TGTGCCATCATCGGCAGGTTGATCCCAGATACGCAGTATTTT. This gives the protein CAIIGRLIPDTQYF.

V usage is TRBV25-1 and J usage is TRBJ1-5; D unresolved. Trimming pared 6 bases from V and 5 bases from J, leaving 8 bases between. The CDR3 has 12 amino acids. Per the germline V gene, CDR1 is MGHDK and CDR2 is SYGVNS. The DNA for the CDR3 is TGTGCCAGCAGGGTCGGAGATCAGCCCCAGCATTTT. Protein product: CASRVGDQPQHF.